This record looks at one TCR beta chain sequence and its context. The antigen it recognizes is unknown. No much larger clone is present one base from it, and per-base qualities are unavailable. In Seattle, one collaborating source enrolled patients while the infection was active and tracked those patients longitudinally over the course of disease. Collaborating institutions collected whole blood in K2EDTA tubes following their own protocols. For TCRbeta analysis, collaborators shipped samples in one of three forms: frozen whole blood, isolated PBMCs, or DNA extracted from either of those sample types. TCRbeta CDR3 regions were amplified from genomic DNA by means of the immunoSEQ Assay, a bias-controlled multiplex PCR. The source study handled its data this way. The number of nucleated cells in each sample was estimated from the amplification of reference gene primers within the assay. To quantify the absolute abundance of each unique TCRbeta CDR3 rearrangement, sequence reads were collapsed and filtered. For each sample, productive Simpson clonality was calculated as the square root of Simpson's diversity index across productive rearrangements. As stored in TCRdb, this immuneACCESS dataset retains in-frame rearrangements with V and J assigned. A fraction of the clones does not appear; measured against another copy, unresolved V genes explain less than half of the discrepancy, and the remainder lacks a known reason. The DNA was the basis for D and trimming; V, J and clone size are from that table. Counted in this sample were 160,000 or so clones; around 84% of them appeared once. The ten biggest clones cover about 5.8% of the sample.

This sample was included in a study of blood T cell repertoires in COVID-19 (dated by TCRdb to 2020 to 2022). Background on the whole study: Samples from collaborators originated in the United States, Italy and Spain and spanned both the acute and convalescent phases of COVID-19. The prospective study material was composed of cDNA or gDNA derived from T cells, B-cell-depleted T cells, or PBMCs. Deeply sampled blood TCRbeta repertoires from subjects exposed to, actively infected with, or recovered from COVID-19 were included in the dataset. The repertoires were released in a freely available public database meant as a resource for research on the immune response to SARS-CoV-2. The samples were drawn from the first 160 participants of the ongoing ImmuneRACE study and from 950 to 1,500 subjects provided by 6 global collaborators. Nearly every sample came with metadata listing a de-identified subject ID, COVID-19 status, age in years and sex. Where available, HLA class I and class II types were taken from metadata supplied by the sample provider and were not determined by assay-based typing.

Overall study outcomes, separate from this receptor: How much clinical and demographic metadata was included differed by source and by participant, and the metadata was provided uncurated.

CDR1 and CDR2 are drawn from the germline V gene (reference sequence): SEHNR, FQNEAQ. Between the V and J ends, shortened by 3 bases and 3 bases respectively, the junction contains 9 bases. From the cysteine up to the phenylalanine, the CDR3 has a length of 13 residues. Only the CDR3 part of the read is kept: 39 bases, read in frame from the first base. Sequencing was performed on peripheral blood. The receptor chain draws on TRBV7-9 and TRBJ2-7; a tentative D match to TRBD1 spans 6 bases. The TCR sequence derives from a woman aged 45-65 years with COVID-19, enrolled during active disease. The nucleotides are TGTGCCAGCAGCTTTCGGACAGTCTACGAGCAGTACTTC. Its amino acids are CASSFRTVYEQYF.